This T cell receptor (beta chain) was sequenced in a study of radiation and T cells in renal cell carcinoma. Time point: baseline pretreatment blood. Treatment specified: 15 Gy SBRT to primary tumor, nephrectomy 4 weeks later. The germline V and J ends were trimmed by 6 bases and 7 bases, with 21 bases remaining between them. Germline loops: CDR1 MNHEY, CDR2 SVGAGI. This CDR3 is built from 15 residues. Some clones are missing from TCRdb's copy, which holds only in-frame ones; the method was immunoSEQ multiplex PCR. The sample gives approximately 94,000 clones, about 79% of which show up once; approximately 6.4% is in the top ten.

The V gene is TRBV6-5, the J gene TRBJ1-2, with D maybe TRBD1 (6 bases). The specimen comprised blood, sampled from a patient whose treatment included radiotherapy and nephrectomy. The sequence derives from a man aged 55 to 70 with renal cell carcinoma. The CDR3 protein is CASRLFQGLGGGYTF. CDR3 nucleotide sequence: TGTGCCAGCAGGCTCTTTCAGGGGCTAGGAGGTGGCTACACCTTC.